What follows are 8 T cell receptor beta chains derived from one specimen sequenced in a study of cytomegalovirus exposure and HLA in healthy donors. PCR was performed using 60 Vbeta and 13 Jbeta primers. Sequenced by immunoSEQ multiplex PCR; TCRdb stores in-frame clones only, minus some. The sample has some 78,000 clones, 65% to 80% seen once; the top ten hold 11%. The sample consisted of PBMCs. These receptors all come from a woman in her forties in good health and CMV-seropositive.

The V gene is TRBV28, the J gene TRBJ2-3; 10 bases align to TRBD1. Trimming removed 1 base from V and 2 bases from J; junction bases left unmatched: 6. This CDR3 comprises 17 residues. CDR1 is MDHEN, CDR2 SYDVKM, per germline. CDR3: CASSLSPGQGYTDTQYF. CDR3 DNA: TGTGCCAGCAGTTTATCCCCGGGACAGGGGTACACAGATACGCAGTATTTT.

The chain couples TRBV4-3 to TRBJ1-3, with D unclear. The CDR3 extends over 16 amino acids. Germline CDR1 reads LGHNA; CDR2 reads YSLEER. The V end was cut by 1 base, the J end by 4 bases, with 14 bases between. CDR3 in amino acids: CASSQVRGSEGNTIYF. CDR3 in DNA: TGCGCCAGCAGCCAAGTACGGGGTTCGGAAGGAAACACCATATATTTT.

The chain carries TRBV7-6 and TRBJ2-7; 10 positions match TRBD1. CDR3 length equals 14 residues. With 1 base clipped from V and 5 bases from J, the junction kept 2 bases outside the gene matches. Germline CDR1 and CDR2: SGHVS and FNYEAQ. In nucleotides, the CDR3 is TGTGCCAGCAGCTTAGGACAGGGGGCGGACGAGCAGTACTTC. This translates into CASSLGQGADEQYF.

This chain connects TRBV30 to TRBJ2-3, with TRBD2 matching over 11 bases. Germline V CDR1 and CDR2: GTSNPN, SVGIG (reference sequence). The CDR3 spans 15 residues. The V segment lost 3 bases and the J segment 5 bases; nucleotides outside the gene matches: 7. The CDR3 protein is CAWRAGLAGGDTQYF. Written as DNA, the CDR3 is TGTGCCTGGAGAGCGGGGCTAGCGGGGGGAGATACGCAGTATTTT.

This clone was counted only a few times. This sequence joins TRBV5-4 and TRBJ2-2; 9 positions match TRBD2. Germline V CDR1 and CDR2: SGHNT, YYREEE (reference sequence). CDR3 length equals 19 residues. V lost 4 bases and J lost 0; bases outside the gene matches: 13. The CDR3 DNA is TGTGCCAGCAGCCTATCAACTCGGAGCGGGAGGACGAACACCGGGGAGCTGTTTTTT. It is translated as CASSLSTRSGRTNTGELFF.

This clone was seen only a few times. The rearrangement uses TRBV6-1 and TRBJ1-5, with D possibly matching TRBD1 (5 bases). V gave up 1 base and J gave up 4 bases, with 8 bases separating them. Germline V gives CDR1 MNHNS, CDR2 SASEGT. This CDR3 has 14 residues. CDR3 residues: CASSEGQFNQPQHF. The CDR3 DNA reads as TGTGCCAGCAGTGAAGGACAGTTTAATCAGCCCCAGCATTTT.

DNA of the CDR3: TGTGCCAGCAGTTACGGTAGTGGAGTTCCTGGAAACACCATATATTTT. The encoded protein is CASSYGSGVPGNTIYF. V gene TRBV6-5 combines with J gene TRBJ1-3; D gene unclear. Trimming pared 2 bases from V and 2 bases from J, leaving 13 bases between. The CDR3 is made up of 16 amino acids. Germline V lookup: CDR1 MNHEY, CDR2 SVGAGI.

The chain uses TRBV5-4 and TRBJ2-2; 12 bases are shared with TRBD2. In germline, CDR1 is SGHNT, CDR2 YYREEE (reference sequence). The junction had 5 bases not matched to a gene; V was cut back by 2 bases and J by 3 bases. The CDR3 runs to 17 residues. The CDR3 sequence is CASSLRTSGTHTGELFF. In DNA, the CDR3 is TGTGCCAGCAGCTTAAGGACTAGCGGGACCCACACCGGGGAGCTGTTTTTT. Full variable domain (rest looked up from reference TRBV5-4 and TRBJ2-2): ETGVTQSPTHLIKTRGQQVTLRCSSQSGHNTVSWYQQALGQGPQFIFQYYREEENGRGNFPPRFSGLQFPNYSSELNVNALELDDSALYLCASSLRTSGTHTGELFFGEGSRLTVL.